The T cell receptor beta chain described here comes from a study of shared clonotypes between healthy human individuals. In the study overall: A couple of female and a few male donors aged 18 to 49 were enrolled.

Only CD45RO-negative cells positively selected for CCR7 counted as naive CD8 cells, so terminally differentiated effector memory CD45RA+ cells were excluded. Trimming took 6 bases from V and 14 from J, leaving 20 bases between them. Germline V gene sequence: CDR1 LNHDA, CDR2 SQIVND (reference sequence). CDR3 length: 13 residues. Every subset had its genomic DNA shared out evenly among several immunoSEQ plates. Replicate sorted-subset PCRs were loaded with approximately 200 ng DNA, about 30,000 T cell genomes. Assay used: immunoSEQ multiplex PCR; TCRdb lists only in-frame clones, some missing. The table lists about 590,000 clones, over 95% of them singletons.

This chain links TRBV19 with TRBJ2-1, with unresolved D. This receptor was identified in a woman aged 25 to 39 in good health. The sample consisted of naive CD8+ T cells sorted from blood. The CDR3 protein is CASREKRSPKKFF. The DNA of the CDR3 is TGTGCCAGTAGAGAGAAAAGGAGCCCCAAGAAGTTCTTC.